The present TCR beta chain was sequenced within a study of T cells in Graves' hyperthyroidism and ophthalmopathy. Study-wide findings and caveats: It was a median approximately 6.9 months before onset that the model predicted ophthalmopathy.

Graves' hyperthyroidism was deemed stable given no ophthalmopathy progression within 18 months. This clonotype appeared a few times. The antigen remains undetermined. Authors of the study amplified TCR beta CDR3 regions from RNA transcripts. First-round RT-PCR with HTBI primers amplified the TCR CDR3 region. From the multiplex PCR reads, TCRdb called clonotypes with MiXCR, one entry per CDR3 protein. Of a few hundred thousand distinct CDR3 sequences in the sample, around 16% were seen once. Sample: blood. The origin of this receptor is a woman aged 25 to 39 with Graves' hyperthyroidism.

As DNA, the CDR3 is TGCGCCAGCAGCCAAGAAACGGGAGCTGAAACAGATACGCAGTATTTT. Encoded protein: CASSQETGAETDTQYF. The rearrangement joins TRBV4-1 to TRBJ2-3, with D tentatively TRBD2 (6 bases). Looked up from germline, CDR1 is MGHRA and CDR2 is YSYEKL. There are 16 residues in the CDR3. Trimming removed 0 bases from V and 3 bases from J, with 13 bases in between.